The 14 T cell receptor beta chains given below trace back to one sample, sequenced in a study of blood T cell repertoires in COVID-19. TCRdb keeps only in-frame clones here, not all; method: immunoSEQ multiplex PCR. The profile covers about 69,000 clones, with 60% to 85% appearing a single time and approximately 16% taken by the ten largest. Source material: peripheral blood. The receptors were gathered from a man aged 55 to 70 with acute or convalescent COVID-19.

The rearrangement uses TRBV11-2 and TRBJ1-1, with D maybe TRBD1 (5 bases). The CDR3 totals 14 residues. The germline gives CDR1 SGHAT, CDR2 FQNNGV. The ends were cut back, 5 bases at V and 1 base at J, with 11 bases in the middle. The CDR3 loop is CASSKNTGNTEAFF. In DNA, the CDR3 is TGTGCCAGCAGCAAAAATACAGGGAACACTGAAGCTTTCTTT.

This clone was counted a single time. The chain joins TRBV19 to TRBJ1-4; TRBD1 might be the D (5 bases). Trimming removed 6 bases from V and 1 base from J, with 15 bases in between. The germline CDR1 and CDR2 sequences are LNHDA and SQIVND (reference sequence). The CDR3 contains 16 residues. CDR3 coding DNA: TGTGCCAGTAGCGCGGCGGGCGGGGGAACTAATGAAAAACTGTTTTTT. Its translation is CASSAAGGGTNEKLFF.

V is TRBV6-2 or TRBV6-3 and J is TRBJ1-6; D unresolved. Germline V gene data show CDR1 as MNHEY and CDR2 as SVGEGT. The CDR3 is 16 residues long. With 2 bases removed from V and 0 bases from J, the gap between germline ends came to 8 bases. The CDR3 loop is CASSYAPSSYNSPLHF. CDR3 nucleotide sequence: TGTGCCAGCAGTTACGCACCGAGCTCCTATAATTCACCCCTCCACTTT.

This chain connects TRBV6-5 to TRBJ2-7; TRBD1 matches at 7 bases. Germline values: CDR1 MNHEY, CDR2 SVGAGI. This CDR3 has 14 amino acids. V was pared by 5 bases and J by 1 base, with 5 bases of the junction left unmatched. The CDR3 spells CASSPRQGSYEQYF. The DNA for the CDR3 is TGTGCCAGCAGTCCCAGACAGGGTTCCTACGAGCAGTACTTC.

J is TRBJ1-3 and V is TRBV9; perhaps TRBD1 as D (5 bases). V was clipped by 2 bases and J by 4 bases, with 13 bases between them. There are 15 residues in the CDR3. Germline V gene sequence: CDR1 SGDLS, CDR2 YYNGEE. The chain's CDR3 is CASSVTQGPGNTIYF. CDR3 coding DNA: TGTGCCAGCAGCGTGACGCAGGGCCCGGGAAACACCATATATTTT.

The chain has TRBV7-3 and TRBJ2-5; TRBD1 is a possible D gene (5 bases). This CDR3 has 13 amino acids. V dropped 1 base and J dropped 5 bases, with 8 bases sitting between them. Germline V gene sequence: CDR1 SGHTA, CDR2 FQGTGA. CDR3 region: CASSLRGAETQYF. CDR3 bases: TGTGCCAGCAGCTTAAGGGGCGCGGAGACCCAGTACTTC.

The gene calls are TRBV29-1 and TRBJ1-2; D is unclear. The ends were cut back, 1 base at V and 7 bases at J, with 4 bases in the middle. This CDR3 is built from 10 residues. Germline lookup yields CDR1 SQVTM and CDR2 ANQGSEA. The CDR3 protein is CSVEGGGYTF. The DNA for the CDR3 is TGCAGCGTTGAAGGAGGTGGCTACACCTTC.

The rearrangement links TRBV5-4 to TRBJ1-3, with D tentatively TRBD1 (5 bases). Trimming shortened V by 4 bases and J by 8 bases, and 19 bases separated the two germline ends. The germline V gene encodes CDR1 SGHNT and CDR2 YYREEE (reference sequence). This CDR3 has 15 amino acids. CDR3: CASSGVGGEVDTIYF. In nucleotides, the CDR3 is TGTGCCAGCAGCGGGGTCGGAGGGGAGGTAGACACCATATATTTT. The variable domain in full, with the rest retrieved from reference TRBV5-4 and TRBJ1-3, is ETGVTQSPTHLIKTRGQQVTLRCSSQSGHNTVSWYQQALGQGPQFIFQYYREEENGRGNFPPRFSGLQFPNYSSELNVNALELDDSALYLCASSGVGGEVDTIYFGEGSWLTVV.

The V and J genes are TRBV11-3 and TRBJ1-1, with D perhaps matching TRBD1 (5 bases). Germline V CDR1 and CDR2: SGHNT, YENEEA. The CDR3 is made up of 15 amino acids. Between the trimmed V and J ends, which lost 1 base and 1 base, there was a span of 10 bases. CDR3 amino acids: CASSLGGGANTEAFF. Written as DNA, the CDR3 is TGTGCCAGCAGCTTAGGGGGGGGTGCGAACACTGAAGCTTTCTTT.

The chain joins TRBV5-1 to TRBJ2-5; D may be TRBD1 (6 bases). CDR1 SGHRS and CDR2 YFSETQ come from the germline V gene. Trimming cost V 0 bases and J 3 bases, with 9 bases left between them. The CDR3 runs 14 residues. CDR3 sequence: CASSLDRVEETQYF. CDR3 in DNA: TGCGCCAGCAGCTTGGACAGGGTGGAAGAGACCCAGTACTTC.

This clone has more than one count but fewer than ten. V is TRBV7-8 and J is TRBJ2-1, with D perhaps matching TRBD1 or TRBD2 (6 bases each). This CDR3 region has 15 residues. Trimming cost V 5 bases and J 5 bases, with 16 bases left between them. The germline V gene has CDR1 SGHVS and CDR2 FQNEAQ. The CDR3 sequence is CASSRGGQVDNEQFF. The CDR3 DNA follows: TGTGCCAGCAGCCGAGGGGGGCAGGTCGACAATGAGCAGTTCTTC. Supplemented by reference TRBV7-8 and TRBJ2-1, the full variable domain reads GAGVSQSPRYKVAKRGQDVALRCDPISGHVSLFWYQQALGQGPEFLTYFQNEAQLDKSGLPSDRFFAERPEGSVSTLKIQRTQQEDSAVYLCASSRGGQVDNEQFFGPGTRLTVL.

This clone showed up just a few times. This chain uses TRBV7-2 with TRBJ2-2, with a tentative D call TRBD1 (6 bases). Germline values: CDR1 SGHTA, CDR2 FQGNSA. Deletions cut 4 bases from V and 5 bases from J, with 14 bases between. This CDR3 is built from 15 residues. The CDR3 coding sequence is TGTGCCAGCAGCTCACCGGGACAAGTAACCGGGGAGCTGTTTTTT. Translation: CASSSPGQVTGELFF.

The chain links TRBV6-6 to TRBJ1-6; 7 nucleotides line up with TRBD1. The CDR3 has 13 residues. Unmatched junction bases numbered 3, after V lost 7 bases and J lost 6 bases. Germline CDR1 MNHNY, CDR2 SVGAGI (reference sequence). The CDR3 DNA sequence: TGTGCCAGCACGGGACAGTTTAATTCACCCCTCCACTTT. Residues: CASTGQFNSPLHF.

The chain recombines TRBV21-1 with TRBJ2-7; the D call in the table, TRBD1, was not verified against the DNA. TRBV21-1 is classified as a pseudogene. There are 15 residues in the CDR3. CDR3 protein: CASSNVWDRTYEQYF. CDR3 bases: TGTGCCAGCAGCAATGTGTGGGACAGAACCTACGAGCAGTACTTC.